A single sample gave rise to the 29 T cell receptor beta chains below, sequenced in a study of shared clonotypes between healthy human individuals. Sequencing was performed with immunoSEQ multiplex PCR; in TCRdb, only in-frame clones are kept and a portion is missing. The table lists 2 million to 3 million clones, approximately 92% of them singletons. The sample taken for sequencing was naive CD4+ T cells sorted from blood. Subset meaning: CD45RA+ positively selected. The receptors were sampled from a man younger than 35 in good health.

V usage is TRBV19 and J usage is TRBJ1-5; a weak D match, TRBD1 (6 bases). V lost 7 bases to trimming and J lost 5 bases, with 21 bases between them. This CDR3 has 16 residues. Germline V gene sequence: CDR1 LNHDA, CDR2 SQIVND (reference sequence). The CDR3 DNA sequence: TGTGCCAGTACTAGATTAAATGGGGCAGGGGATCAGCCCCAGCATTTT. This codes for CASTRLNGAGDQPQHF.

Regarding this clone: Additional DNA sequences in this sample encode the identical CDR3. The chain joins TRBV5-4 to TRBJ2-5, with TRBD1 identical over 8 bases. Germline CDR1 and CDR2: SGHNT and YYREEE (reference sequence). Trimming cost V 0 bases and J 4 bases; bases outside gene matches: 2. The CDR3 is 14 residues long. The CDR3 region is CASSLGDRGETQYF. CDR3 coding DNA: TGTGCCAGCAGCTTGGGAGACAGGGGAGAGACCCAGTACTTC.

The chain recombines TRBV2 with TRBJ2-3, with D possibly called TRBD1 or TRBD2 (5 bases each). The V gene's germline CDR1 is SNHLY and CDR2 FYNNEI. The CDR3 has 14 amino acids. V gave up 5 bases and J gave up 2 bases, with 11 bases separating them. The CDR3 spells CASSRDGVTDTQYF. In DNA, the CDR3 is TGTGCCAGCAGTCGGGACGGGGTCACAGATACGCAGTATTTT. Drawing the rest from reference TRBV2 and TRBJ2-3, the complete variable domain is EPEVTQTPSHQVTQMGQEVILRCVPISNHLYFYWYRQILGQKVEFLVSFYNNEISEKSEIFDDQFSVERPDGSNFTLKIRSTKLEDSAMYFCASSRDGVTDTQYFGPGTRLTVL.

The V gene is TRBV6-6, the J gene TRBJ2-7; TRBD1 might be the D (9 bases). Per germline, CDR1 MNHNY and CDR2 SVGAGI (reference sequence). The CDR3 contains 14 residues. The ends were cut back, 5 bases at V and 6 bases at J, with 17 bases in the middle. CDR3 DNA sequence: TGTGCCAGCAGTCCGGGACAGGGACTAGGCGAGCAGTACTTC. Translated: CASSPGQGLGEQYF.

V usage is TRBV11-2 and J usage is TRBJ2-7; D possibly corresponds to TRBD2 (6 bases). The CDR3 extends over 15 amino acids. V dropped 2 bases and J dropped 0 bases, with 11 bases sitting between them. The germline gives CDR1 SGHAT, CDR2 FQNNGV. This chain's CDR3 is CASSLSGGVSYEQYF. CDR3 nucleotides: TGTGCCAGCAGCTTATCTGGCGGGGTCTCCTACGAGCAGTACTTC.

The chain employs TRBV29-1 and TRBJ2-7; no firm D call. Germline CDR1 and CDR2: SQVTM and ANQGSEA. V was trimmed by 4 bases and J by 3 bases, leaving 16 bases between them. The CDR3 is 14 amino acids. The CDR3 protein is CSVVNVPRSYEQYF. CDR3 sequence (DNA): TGCAGCGTTGTGAATGTCCCGCGGAGCTACGAGCAGTACTTC.

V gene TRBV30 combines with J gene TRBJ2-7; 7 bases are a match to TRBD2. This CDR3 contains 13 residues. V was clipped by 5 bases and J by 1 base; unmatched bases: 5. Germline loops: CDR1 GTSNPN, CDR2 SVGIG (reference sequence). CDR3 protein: CAWASGSSYEQYF. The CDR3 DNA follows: TGTGCCTGGGCTAGCGGATCTTCCTACGAGCAGTACTTC.

The CDR3 DNA reads TGTGCCAGCAGCTTTGGGGCGCTGGACGAGCAGTACTTC. Translation: CASSFGALDEQYF. The chain is built from TRBV7-2 and TRBJ2-5; D perhaps matches TRBD1 (5 bases). The J call may be faulty, since TRBJ2-7 better matches the DNA end. The CDR3 contains 13 residues. In germline, CDR1 is SGHTA, CDR2 FQGNSA.

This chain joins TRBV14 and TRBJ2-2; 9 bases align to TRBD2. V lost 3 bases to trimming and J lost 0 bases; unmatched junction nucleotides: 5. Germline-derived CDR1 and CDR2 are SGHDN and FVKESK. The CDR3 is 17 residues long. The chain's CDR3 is CASSHRLAVTNTGELFF. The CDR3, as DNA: TGTGCCAGCAGCCATAGACTAGCGGTAACGAACACCGGGGAGCTGTTTTTT.

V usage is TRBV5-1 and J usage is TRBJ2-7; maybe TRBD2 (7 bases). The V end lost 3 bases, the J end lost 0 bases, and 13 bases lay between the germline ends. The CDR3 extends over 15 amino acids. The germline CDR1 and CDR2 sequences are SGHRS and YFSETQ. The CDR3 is CASSSRGDTSYEQYF. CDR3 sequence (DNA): TGCGCCAGCAGCTCCCGGGGGGACACCTCCTACGAGCAGTACTTC.

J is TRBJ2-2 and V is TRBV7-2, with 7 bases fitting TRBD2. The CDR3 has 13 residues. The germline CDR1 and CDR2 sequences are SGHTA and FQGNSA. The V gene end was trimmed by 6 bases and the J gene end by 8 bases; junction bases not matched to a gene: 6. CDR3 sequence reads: CASRPAGAGELFF. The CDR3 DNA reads TGTGCCAGCAGACCCGCGGGAGCGGGGGAGCTGTTTTTT.

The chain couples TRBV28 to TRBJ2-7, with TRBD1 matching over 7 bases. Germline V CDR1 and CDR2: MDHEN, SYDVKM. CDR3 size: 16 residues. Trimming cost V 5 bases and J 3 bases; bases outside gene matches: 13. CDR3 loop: CASSPTARGIGYEQYF. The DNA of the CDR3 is TGTGCCAGCAGTCCCACGGCCAGGGGGATAGGCTACGAGCAGTACTTC.

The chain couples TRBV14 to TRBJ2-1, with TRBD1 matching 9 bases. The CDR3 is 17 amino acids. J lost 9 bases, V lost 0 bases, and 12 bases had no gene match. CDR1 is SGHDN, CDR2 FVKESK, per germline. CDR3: CASSQDRGTGNMGEQFF. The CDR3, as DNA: TGTGCCAGCAGCCAAGATCGAGGGACAGGGAATATGGGTGAGCAGTTCTTC.

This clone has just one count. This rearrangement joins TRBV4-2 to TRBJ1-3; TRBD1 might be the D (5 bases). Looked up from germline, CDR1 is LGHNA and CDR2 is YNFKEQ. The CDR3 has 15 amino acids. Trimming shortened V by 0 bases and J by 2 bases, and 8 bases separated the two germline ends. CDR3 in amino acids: CASSQDGTAGNTIYF. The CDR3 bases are TGTGCCAGCAGCCAAGATGGGACGGCTGGAAACACCATATATTTT.

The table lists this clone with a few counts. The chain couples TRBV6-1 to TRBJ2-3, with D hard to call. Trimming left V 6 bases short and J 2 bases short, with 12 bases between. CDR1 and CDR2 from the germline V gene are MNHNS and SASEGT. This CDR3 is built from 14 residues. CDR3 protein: CASRRVTNTDTQYF. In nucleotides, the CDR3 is TGTGCCAGCAGAAGGGTTACCAACACAGATACGCAGTATTTT.

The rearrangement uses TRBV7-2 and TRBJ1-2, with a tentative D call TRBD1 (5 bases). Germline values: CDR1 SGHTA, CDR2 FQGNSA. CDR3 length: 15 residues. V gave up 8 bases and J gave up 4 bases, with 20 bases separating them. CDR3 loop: CASEGLRGGVYGYTF. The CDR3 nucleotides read TGTGCCAGCGAGGGACTCCGGGGCGGTGTCTATGGCTACACCTTC.

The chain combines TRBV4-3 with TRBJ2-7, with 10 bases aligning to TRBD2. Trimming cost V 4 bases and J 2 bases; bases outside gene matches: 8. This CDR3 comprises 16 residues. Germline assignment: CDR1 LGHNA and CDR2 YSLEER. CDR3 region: CASSLGLAESPYEQYF. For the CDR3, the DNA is TGCGCCAGCAGCCTAGGACTAGCGGAGTCTCCCTACGAGCAGTACTTC.

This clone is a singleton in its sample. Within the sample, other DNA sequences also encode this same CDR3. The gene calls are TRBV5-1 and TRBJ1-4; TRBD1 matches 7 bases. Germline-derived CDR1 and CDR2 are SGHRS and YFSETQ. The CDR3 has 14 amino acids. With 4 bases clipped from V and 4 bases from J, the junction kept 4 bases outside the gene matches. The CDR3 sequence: CASSLGQNNEKLFF. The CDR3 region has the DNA TGCGCCAGCAGCCTGGGACAGAATAATGAAAAACTGTTTTTT.

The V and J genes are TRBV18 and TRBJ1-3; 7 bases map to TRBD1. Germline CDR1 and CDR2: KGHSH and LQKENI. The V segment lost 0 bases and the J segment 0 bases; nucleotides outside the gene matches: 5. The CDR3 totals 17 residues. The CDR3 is CASSPPGQKSSGNTIYF. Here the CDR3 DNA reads TGTGCCAGCTCACCACCGGGACAGAAGAGCTCTGGAAACACCATATATTTT.

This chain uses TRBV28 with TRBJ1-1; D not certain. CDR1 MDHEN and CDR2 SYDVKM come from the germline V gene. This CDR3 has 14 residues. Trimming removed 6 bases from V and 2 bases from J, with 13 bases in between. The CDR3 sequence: CASRSGSVNTEAFF. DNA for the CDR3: TGTGCCAGCAGATCCGGGTCGGTTAACACTGAAGCTTTCTTT.

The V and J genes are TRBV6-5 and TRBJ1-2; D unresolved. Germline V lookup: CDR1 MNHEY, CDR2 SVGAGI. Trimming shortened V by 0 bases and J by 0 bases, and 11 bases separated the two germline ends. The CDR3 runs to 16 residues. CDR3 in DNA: TGTGCCAGCAGTTACTCGGGCATCACTCCTAACTATGGCTACACCTTC. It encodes CASSYSGITPNYGYTF.

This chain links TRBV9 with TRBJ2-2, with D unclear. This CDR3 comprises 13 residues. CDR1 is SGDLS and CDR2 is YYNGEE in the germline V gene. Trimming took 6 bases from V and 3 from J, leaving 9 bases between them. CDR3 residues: CASTRSHTGELFF. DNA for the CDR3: TGTGCCAGCACCCGATCGCACACCGGGGAGCTGTTTTTT.

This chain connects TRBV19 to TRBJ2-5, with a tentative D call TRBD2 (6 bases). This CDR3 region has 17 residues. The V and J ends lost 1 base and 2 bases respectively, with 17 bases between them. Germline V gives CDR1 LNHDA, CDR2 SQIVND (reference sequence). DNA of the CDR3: TGTGCCAGTAGTATAGGGGGTTCGTCGGGGGATCAAGAGACCCAGTACTTC. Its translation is CASSIGGSSGDQETQYF.

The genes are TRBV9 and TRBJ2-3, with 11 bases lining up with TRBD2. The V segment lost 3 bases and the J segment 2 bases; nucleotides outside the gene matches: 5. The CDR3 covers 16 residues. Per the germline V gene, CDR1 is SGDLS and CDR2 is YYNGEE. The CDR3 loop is CASSAGTSGLTDTQYF. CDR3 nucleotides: TGTGCCAGCAGCGCCGGGACTAGCGGACTCACAGATACGCAGTATTTT.

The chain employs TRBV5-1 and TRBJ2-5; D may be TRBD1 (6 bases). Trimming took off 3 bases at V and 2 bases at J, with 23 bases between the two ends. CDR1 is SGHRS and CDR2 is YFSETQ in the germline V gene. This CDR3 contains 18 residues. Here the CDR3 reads CASSSGTPSPRRQETQYF. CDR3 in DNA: TGCGCCAGCAGCTCCGGGACACCCTCGCCCCGTAGGCAAGAGACCCAGTACTTC.

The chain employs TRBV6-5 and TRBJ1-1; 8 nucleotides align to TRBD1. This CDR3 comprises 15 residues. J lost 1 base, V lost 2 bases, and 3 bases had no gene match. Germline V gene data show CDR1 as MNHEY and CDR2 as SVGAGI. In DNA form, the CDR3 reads TGTGCCAGCAGTTACCCGGGGACAGGGAACACTGAAGCTTTCTTT. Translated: CASSYPGTGNTEAFF.

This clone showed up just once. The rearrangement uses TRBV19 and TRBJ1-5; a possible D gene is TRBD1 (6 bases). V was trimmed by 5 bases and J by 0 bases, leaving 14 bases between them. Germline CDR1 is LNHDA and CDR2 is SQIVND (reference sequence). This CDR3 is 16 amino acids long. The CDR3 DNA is TGTGCCAGTAGTTTCGGGACACCTTATAGCAATCAGCCCCAGCATTTT. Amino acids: CASSFGTPYSNQPQHF. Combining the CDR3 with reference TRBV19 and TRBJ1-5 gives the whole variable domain DGGITQSPKYLFRKEGQNVTLSCEQNLNHDAMYWYRQDPGQGLRLIYYSQIVNDFQKGDIAEGYSVSREKKESFPLTVTSAQKNPTAFYLCASSFGTPYSNQPQHFGDGTRLSIL.

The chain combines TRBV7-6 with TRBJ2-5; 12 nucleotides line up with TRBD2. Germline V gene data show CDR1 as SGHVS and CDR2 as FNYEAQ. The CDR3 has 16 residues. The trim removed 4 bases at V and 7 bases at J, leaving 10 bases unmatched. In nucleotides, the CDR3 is TGTGCCAGCAGCTCGACTAGCGGGGGCCAGAAGGGGACCCAGTACTTC. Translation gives CASSSTSGGQKGTQYF.

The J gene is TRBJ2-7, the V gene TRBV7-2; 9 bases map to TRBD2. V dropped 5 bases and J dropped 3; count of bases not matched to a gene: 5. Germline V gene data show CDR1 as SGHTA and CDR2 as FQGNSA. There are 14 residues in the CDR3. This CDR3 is CASSRSGGGYEQYF. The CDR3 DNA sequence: TGTGCCAGCAGCCGTAGCGGGGGTGGCTACGAGCAGTACTTC.